This TCR beta chain appears in the sequencing data of a study of blood T cells in healthy people across ages. V was cut by 2 bases and J by 3 bases, with 14 bases left in between. Germline V gene lookup returns CDR1 MNHNY and CDR2 SVGAGI (reference sequence). The CDR3 runs 16 residues. A second PCR, run for roughly 7 to 12 cycles, used a sample-barcoded 5' primer plus a J-beta primer mix. MiXCR, applied by TCRdb to the 5' RACE reads, yields one record per CDR3 protein. The sample shows 1.8 million or so distinct CDR3 sequences, about two fifths of them seen only once. Healthy Caucasian individuals from Russia aged about 6 to 90 served as donors.

The sample was blood. The chain recombines TRBV6-6 with TRBJ1-5; D might be TRBD1 (6 bases). The TCR sequence derives from a human donor in good health. The CDR3 DNA sequence: TGTGCCAGCAGTTACGTAGGGGGGGCCCTCAATCAGCCCCAGCATTTT. Residues: CASSYVGGALNQPQHF.